Listed below are T cell receptor beta chains from one sample, sequenced in a study of cytomegalovirus exposure and HLA in healthy donors. Sequencing was performed with immunoSEQ multiplex PCR; in TCRdb, only in-frame clones are kept and a portion is missing. The repertoire holds about 97,000 clones, with 81% as singletons. Sequencing was done on a sample of PBMCs. These receptors were taken from a man aged 35-49 years in good health and CMV-seropositive. CDR3s include the opening cysteine and the closing phenylalanine or tryptophan. D genes are given only for firm matches. Size values are once, few and many counts, or a class for expanded clones, and some rows have none.

D gene	clone size	J gene	V gene	CDR3 protein	CDR3 DNA
.	.	TRBJ1-3	TRBV6-1	CASSRNTIYF	TGTGCCAGCAGCAGAAACACCATATATTTT
TRBD1	once	TRBJ1-4	TRBV5-1	CASSKDRDEKLFF	TGCGCCAGCAGTAAAGACAGGGATGAAAAACTGTTTTTT
TRBD1	once	TRBJ1-2	TRBV7-9	CASSPGTGSPSYGYTF	TGTGCCAGCAGCCCCGGGACAGGCTCGCCTTCCTATGGCTACACCTTC
TRBD1	few	TRBJ2-3	TRBV18	CASSPRTGLTDTQYF	TGTGCCAGCTCACCACGGACAGGGTTGACAGATACGCAGTATTTT
.	.	TRBJ2-3	TRBV5-1	CASSSSGSTGTDTQYF	TGCGCCAGCAGCTCTAGTGGATCGACTGGCACAGATACGCAGTATTTT
.	.	TRBJ2-5	TRBV6-1	CASSEGGVETQYF	TGTGCCAGCAGTGAAGGGGGGGTTGAGACCCAGTACTTC
TRBD1	.	TRBJ2-7	TRBV18	CASSPIGQGAQEQYF	TGTGCCAGCTCACCAATAGGACAGGGGGCGCAGGAGCAGTACTTC
TRBD2	once	TRBJ2-7	TRBV5-4	CASSLEGTSGSYEQYF	TGTGCCAGCAGCTTGGAAGGGACTAGCGGCTCCTACGAGCAGTACTTC
TRBD2	.	TRBJ2-3	TRBV11-3	CASSQPSGSTDTQYF	TGTGCCAGCAGCCAACCTAGCGGGAGTACAGATACGCAGTATTTT
TRBD2	.	TRBJ2-3	TRBV5-4	CASSLPGTSGTDTQYF	TGTGCCAGCAGCCTACCCGGGACTAGCGGCACAGATACGCAGTATTTT
.	.	TRBJ2-1	TRBV7-3	CASSLDTNEQFF	TGTGCCAGCAGCTTGGACACAAATGAGCAGTTCTTC